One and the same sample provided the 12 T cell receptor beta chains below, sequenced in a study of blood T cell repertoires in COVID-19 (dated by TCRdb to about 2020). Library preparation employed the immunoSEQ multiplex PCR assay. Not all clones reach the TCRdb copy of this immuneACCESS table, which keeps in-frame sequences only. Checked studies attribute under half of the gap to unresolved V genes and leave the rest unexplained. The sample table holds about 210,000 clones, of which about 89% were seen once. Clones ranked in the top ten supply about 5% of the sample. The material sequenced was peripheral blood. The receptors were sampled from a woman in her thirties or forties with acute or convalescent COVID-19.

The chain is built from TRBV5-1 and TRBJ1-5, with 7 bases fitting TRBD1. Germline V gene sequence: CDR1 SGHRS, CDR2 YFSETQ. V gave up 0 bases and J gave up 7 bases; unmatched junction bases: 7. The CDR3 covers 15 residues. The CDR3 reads CASSLGQGPGQPQHF. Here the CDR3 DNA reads TGCGCCAGCAGCTTGGGACAGGGCCCCGGGCAGCCCCAGCATTTT.

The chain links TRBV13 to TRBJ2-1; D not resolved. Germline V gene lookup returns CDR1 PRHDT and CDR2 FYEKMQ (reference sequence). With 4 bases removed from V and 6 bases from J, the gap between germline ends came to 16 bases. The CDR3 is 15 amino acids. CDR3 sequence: CASSSLSSASNEQFF. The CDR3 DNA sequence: TGTGCCAGCAGCTCCTTAAGCTCCGCGTCCAATGAGCAGTTCTTC.

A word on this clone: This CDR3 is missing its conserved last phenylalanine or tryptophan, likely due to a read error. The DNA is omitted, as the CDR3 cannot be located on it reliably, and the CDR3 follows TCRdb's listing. The CDR3 loop is CASSQDAPGK. The chain recombines TRBV14 with TRBJ1-3; no DNA check was done on the table's D call, TRBD1. Germline V lookup: CDR1 SGHDN, CDR2 FVKESK. The CDR3 length is 10 residues, termini included.

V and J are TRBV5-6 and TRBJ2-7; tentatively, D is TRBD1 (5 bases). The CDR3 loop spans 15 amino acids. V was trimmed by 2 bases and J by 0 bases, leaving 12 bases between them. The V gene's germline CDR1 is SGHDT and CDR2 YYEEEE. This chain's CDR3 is CASSFTGPSSYEQYV. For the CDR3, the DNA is TGTGCCAGCAGCTTTACAGGTCCTAGCTCCTACGAGCAGTACGTC.

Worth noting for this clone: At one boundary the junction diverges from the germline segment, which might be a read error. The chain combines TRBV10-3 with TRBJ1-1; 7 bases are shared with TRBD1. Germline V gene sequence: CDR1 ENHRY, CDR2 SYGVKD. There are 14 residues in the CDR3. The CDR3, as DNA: TGTGCCATCAGTGCCGGGACAGTGAACGCTGAAGCTTTCTTT. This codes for CAISAGTVNAEAFF.

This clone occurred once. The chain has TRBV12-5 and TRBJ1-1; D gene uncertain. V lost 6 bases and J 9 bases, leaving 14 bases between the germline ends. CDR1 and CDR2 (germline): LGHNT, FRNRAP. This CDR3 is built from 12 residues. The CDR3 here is CASGSPGRQAFF. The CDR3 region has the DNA TGTGCTAGTGGCTCGCCTGGGCGCCAAGCTTTCTTT.

The CDR3, as DNA: TGTGCCAGCAGCTTGGCCGGACAGGAAGCTTTCTTT. Its translation: CASSLAGQEAFF. The gene calls are TRBV5-4 and TRBJ1-1; a weak D match, TRBD1 (6 bases). Trimming took 0 bases from V and 8 from J, leaving 8 bases between them. This CDR3 is 12 amino acids long. The germline gives CDR1 SGHNT, CDR2 YYREEE (reference sequence).

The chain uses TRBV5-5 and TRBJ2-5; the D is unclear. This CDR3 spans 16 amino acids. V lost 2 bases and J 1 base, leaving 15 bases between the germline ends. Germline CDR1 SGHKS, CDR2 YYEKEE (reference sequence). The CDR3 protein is CASSFSGFGVQETQYF. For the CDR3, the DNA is TGTGCCAGCAGCTTTTCGGGTTTCGGTGTCCAAGAGACCCAGTACTTC. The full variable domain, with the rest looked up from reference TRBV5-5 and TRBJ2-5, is DAGVTQSPTHLIKTRGQQVTLRCSPISGHKSVSWYQQVLGQGPQFIFQYYEKEERGRGNFPDRFSARQFPNYSSELNVNALLLGDSALYLCASSFSGFGVQETQYFGPGTRLLVL.

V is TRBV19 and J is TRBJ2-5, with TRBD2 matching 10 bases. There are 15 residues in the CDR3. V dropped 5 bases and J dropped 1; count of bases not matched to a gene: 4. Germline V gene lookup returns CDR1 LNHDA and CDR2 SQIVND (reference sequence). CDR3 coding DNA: TGTGCCAGTAGTGCTAGCGGGGGCCTCCAAGAGACCCAGTACTTC. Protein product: CASSASGGLQETQYF.

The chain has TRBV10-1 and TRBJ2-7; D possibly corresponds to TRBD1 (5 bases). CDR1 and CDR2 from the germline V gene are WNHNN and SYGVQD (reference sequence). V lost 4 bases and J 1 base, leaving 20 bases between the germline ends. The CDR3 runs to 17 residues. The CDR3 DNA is TGCGCCAGCAGTGCAAACACCCGACAGAATCATTCCTACGAGCAGTACGTC. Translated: CASSANTRQNHSYEQYV.

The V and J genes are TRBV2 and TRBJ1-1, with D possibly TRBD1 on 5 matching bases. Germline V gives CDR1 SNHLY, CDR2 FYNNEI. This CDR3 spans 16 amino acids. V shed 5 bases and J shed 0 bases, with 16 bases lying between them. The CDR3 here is CASSSGGDMVNTEAFF. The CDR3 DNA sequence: TGTGCCAGCAGTTCTGGGGGGGATATGGTGAACACTGAAGCTTTCTTT.

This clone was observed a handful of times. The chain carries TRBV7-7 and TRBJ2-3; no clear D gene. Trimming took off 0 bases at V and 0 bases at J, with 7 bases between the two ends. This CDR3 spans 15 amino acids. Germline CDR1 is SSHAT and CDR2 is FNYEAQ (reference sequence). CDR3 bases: TGTGCCAGCAGCTTAGCCCCGGGTAGCACAGATACGCAGTATTTT. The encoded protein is CASSLAPGSTDTQYF.